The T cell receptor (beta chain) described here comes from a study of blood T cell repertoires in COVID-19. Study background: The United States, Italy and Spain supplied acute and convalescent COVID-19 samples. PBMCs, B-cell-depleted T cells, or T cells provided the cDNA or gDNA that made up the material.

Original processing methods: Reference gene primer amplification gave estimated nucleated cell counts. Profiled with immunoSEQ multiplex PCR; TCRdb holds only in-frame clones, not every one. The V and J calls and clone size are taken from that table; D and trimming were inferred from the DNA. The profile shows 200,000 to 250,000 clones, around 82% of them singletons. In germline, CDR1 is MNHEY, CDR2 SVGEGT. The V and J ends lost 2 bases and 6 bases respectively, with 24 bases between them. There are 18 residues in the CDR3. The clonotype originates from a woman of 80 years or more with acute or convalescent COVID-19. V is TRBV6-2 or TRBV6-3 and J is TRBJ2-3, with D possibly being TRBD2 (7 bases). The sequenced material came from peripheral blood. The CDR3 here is CASSYITGGLRGVDTQYF. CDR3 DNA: TGTGCCAGCAGTTACATTACGGGGGGCCTTAGAGGGGTCGATACGCAGTATTTT.